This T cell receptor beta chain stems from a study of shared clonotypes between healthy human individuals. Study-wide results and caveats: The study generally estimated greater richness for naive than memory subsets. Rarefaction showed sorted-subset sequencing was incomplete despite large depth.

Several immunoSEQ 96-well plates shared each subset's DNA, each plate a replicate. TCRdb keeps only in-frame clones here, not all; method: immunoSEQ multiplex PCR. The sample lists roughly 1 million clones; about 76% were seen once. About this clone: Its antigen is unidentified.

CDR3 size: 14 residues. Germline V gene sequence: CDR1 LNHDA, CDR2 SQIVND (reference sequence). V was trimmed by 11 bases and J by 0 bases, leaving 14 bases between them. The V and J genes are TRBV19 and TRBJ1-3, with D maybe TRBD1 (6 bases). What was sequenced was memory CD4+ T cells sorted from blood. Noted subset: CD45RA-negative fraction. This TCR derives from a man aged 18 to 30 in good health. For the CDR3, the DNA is TGTGCCTCCAGGGGCCCTCTCTCTGGAAACACCATATATTTT. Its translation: CASRGPLSGNTIYF.